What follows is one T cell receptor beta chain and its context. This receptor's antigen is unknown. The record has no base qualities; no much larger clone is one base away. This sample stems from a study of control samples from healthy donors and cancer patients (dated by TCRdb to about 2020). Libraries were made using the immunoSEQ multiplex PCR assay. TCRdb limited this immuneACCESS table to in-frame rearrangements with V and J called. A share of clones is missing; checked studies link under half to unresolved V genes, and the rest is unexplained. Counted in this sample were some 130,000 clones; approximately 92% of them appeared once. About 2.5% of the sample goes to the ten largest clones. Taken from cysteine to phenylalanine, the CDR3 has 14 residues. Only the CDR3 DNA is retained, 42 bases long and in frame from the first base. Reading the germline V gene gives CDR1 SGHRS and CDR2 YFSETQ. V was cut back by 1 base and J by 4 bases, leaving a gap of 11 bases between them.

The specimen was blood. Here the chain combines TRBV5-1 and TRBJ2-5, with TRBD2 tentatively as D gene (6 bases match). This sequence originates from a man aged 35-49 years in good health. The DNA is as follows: TGCGCCAGCAGCTTGTTCCGAGCGGGAGAGACCCAGTACTTC. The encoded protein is CASSLFRAGETQYF.